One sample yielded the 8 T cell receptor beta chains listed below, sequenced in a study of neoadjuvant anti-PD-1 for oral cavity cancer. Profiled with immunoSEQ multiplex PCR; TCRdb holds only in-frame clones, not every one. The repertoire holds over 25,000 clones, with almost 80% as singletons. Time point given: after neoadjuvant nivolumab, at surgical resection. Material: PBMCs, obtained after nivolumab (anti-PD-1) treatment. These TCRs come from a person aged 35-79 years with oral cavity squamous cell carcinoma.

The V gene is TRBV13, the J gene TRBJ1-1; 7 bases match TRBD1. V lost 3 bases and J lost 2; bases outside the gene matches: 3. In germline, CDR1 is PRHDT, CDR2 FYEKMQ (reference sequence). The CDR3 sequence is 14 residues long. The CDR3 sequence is CASSFGTANTEAFF. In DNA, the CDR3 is TGTGCCAGCAGCTTCGGGACAGCTAACACTGAAGCTTTCTTT.

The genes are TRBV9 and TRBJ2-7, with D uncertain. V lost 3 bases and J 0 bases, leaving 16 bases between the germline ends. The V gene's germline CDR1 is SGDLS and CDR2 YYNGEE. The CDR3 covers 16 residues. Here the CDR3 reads CASSARAAGHSYEQYF. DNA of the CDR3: TGTGCCAGCAGCGCCCGGGCGGCAGGCCACTCCTACGAGCAGTACTTC.

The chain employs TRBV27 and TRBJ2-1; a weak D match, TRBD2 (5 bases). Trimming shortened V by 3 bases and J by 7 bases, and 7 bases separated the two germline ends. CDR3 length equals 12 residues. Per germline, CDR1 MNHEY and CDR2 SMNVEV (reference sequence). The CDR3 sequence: CASSFRGNEQFF. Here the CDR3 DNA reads TGTGCCAGCAGTTTCCGAGGGAATGAGCAGTTCTTC.

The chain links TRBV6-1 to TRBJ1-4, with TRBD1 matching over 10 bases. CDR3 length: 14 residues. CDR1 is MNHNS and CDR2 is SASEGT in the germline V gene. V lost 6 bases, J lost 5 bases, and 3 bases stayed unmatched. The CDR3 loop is CASRLDRGNEKLFF. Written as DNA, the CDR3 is TGTGCCAGCAGATTGGACAGGGGGAATGAAAAACTGTTTTTT.

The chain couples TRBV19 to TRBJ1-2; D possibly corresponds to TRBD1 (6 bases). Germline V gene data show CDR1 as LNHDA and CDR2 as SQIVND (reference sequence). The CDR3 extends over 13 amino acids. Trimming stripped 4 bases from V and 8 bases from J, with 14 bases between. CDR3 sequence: CASSRGRGGGYTF. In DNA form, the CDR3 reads TGTGCCAGTAGTAGAGGCAGGGGCGGCGGCTACACCTTC.

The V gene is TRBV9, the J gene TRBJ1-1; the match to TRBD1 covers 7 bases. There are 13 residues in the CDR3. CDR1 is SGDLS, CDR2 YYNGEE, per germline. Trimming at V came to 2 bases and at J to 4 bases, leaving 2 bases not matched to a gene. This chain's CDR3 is CASSVTGITEAFF. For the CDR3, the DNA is TGTGCCAGCAGCGTGACAGGGATCACTGAAGCTTTCTTT.

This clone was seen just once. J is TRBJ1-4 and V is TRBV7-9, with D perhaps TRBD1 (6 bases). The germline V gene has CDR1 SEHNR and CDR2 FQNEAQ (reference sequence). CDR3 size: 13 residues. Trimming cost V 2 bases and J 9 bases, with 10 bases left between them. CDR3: CASSLWDKKKLFF. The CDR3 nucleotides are TGTGCCAGCAGCTTATGGGACAAAAAAAAACTGTTTTTT.

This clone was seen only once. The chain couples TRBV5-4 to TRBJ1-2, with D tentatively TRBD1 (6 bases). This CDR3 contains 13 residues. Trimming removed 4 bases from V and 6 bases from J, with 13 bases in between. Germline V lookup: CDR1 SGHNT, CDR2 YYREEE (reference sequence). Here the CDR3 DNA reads TGTGCCAGCAGCCCGGGACATTTCGATGGCTACACCTTC. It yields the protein CASSPGHFDGYTF.